The present T cell receptor (beta chain) was sequenced within a study of T cell responses to AZD1222 COVID-19 vaccine. Here immunoSEQ multiplex PCR was the method, and the copy in TCRdb shows in-frame clones only, minus some. The table has 100,000 to 150,000 clones, approximately 88% seen once. This CDR3 is 16 amino acids long. V shed 3 bases and J shed 4 bases, with 18 bases lying between them. The germline V gene encodes CDR1 MGHRA and CDR2 YSYEKL. This receptor was taken from an adult in good health. The material sequenced was peripheral blood, taken on day 0 of AZD1222 vaccination. J is TRBJ1-2 and V is TRBV4-1; D not resolved. The CDR3 loop is CASSQSSQVQGYGYTF. Written as DNA, the CDR3 is TGCGCCAGCAGCCAGTCTAGTCAGGTACAAGGCTATGGCTACACCTTC.